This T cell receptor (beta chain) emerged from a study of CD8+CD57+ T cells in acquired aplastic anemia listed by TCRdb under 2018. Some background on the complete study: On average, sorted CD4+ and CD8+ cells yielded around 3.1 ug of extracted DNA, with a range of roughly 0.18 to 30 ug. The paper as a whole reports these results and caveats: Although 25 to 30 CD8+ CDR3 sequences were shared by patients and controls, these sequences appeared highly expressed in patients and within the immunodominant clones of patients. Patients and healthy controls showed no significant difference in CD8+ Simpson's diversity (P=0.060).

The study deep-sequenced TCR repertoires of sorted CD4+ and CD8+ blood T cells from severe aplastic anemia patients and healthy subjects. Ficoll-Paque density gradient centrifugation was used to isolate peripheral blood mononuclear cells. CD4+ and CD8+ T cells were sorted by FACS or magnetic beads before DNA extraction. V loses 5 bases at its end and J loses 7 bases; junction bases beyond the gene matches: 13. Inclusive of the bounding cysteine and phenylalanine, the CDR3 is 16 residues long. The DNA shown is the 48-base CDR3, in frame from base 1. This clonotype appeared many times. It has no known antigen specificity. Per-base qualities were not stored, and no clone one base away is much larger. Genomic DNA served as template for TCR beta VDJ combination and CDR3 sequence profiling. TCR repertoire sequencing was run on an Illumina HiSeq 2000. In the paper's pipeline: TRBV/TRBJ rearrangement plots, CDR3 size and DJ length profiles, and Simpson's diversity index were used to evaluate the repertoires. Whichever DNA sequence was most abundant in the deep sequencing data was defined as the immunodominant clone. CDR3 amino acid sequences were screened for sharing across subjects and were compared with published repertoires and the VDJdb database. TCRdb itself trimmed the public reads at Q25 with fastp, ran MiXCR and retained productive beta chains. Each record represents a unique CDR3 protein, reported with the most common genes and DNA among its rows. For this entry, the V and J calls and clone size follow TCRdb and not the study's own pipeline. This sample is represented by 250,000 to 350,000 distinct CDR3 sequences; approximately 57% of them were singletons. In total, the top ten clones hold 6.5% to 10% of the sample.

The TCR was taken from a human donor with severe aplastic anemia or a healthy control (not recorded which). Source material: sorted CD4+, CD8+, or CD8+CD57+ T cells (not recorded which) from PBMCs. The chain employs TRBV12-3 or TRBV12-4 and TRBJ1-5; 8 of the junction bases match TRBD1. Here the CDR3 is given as CASSPETGAGRQPQHF. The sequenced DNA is TGTGCCAGCAGTCCCGAGACAGGGGCAGGGAGGCAGCCCCAGCATTTT.